One and the same sample provided the 13 T cell receptor beta chains below, sequenced in a study of CD8 T cells in ankylosing spondylitis. Study results and limitations: Apparently characteristic of ankylosing spondylitis blood was a TCR beta motif (roughly 8 highly homologous variants).

TCRdb processed the 5' RACE reads anew with MiXCR; each CDR3 protein has one entry. Of 750,000 to 850,000 distinct CDR3 sequences listed, roughly 12% are singletons. Which antigens these TCRs recognize remains unknown. Input material: blood, either unsorted or a sorted T cell fraction (not recorded which). These receptors were obtained from a male donor with ankylosing spondylitis.

This clonotype was detected only a few times. The chain recombines TRBV7-9 with TRBJ2-1, with D possibly being TRBD2 (6 bases). This CDR3 has 17 amino acids. The germline CDR1 and CDR2 sequences are SEHNR and FQNEAQ (reference sequence). V was clipped by 2 bases and J by 7 bases, with 21 bases between them. The CDR3 bases are TGTGCCAGCAGCTTATACGGTGGAGGGGCCTGGGAGAATGAGCAGTTCTTC. The encoded protein is CASSLYGGGAWENEQFF.

In its sample, this clonotype was seen a few times. V usage is TRBV20-1 and J usage is TRBJ2-3; D uncertain. The CDR3 extends over 14 amino acids. The germline gives CDR1 DFQATT, CDR2 SNEGSKA (reference sequence). V was shortened by 1 base and J by 2 bases, with 10 bases between the two germline ends. The CDR3 loop reads CSARGPGHTDTQYF. Written as DNA, the CDR3 is TGCAGTGCTAGAGGGCCCGGCCACACAGATACGCAGTATTTT.

This chain links TRBV6-1 with TRBJ2-1; TRBD2 agrees at 11 bases. The CDR3 is 15 residues long. Per germline, CDR1 MNHNS and CDR2 SASEGT. V trimming: 6 bases; J trimming: 7 bases; junction bases outside the gene matches: 8. CDR3 DNA sequence: TGTGCCAGCAGGCCGGTTAGCGGGAGGGAGAATGAGCAGTTCTTC. Translation gives CASRPVSGRENEQFF.

There are many counts of this clonotype. The V and J genes are TRBV20-1 and TRBJ2-1; 10 nucleotides agree with TRBD2. Germline CDR1 and CDR2: DFQATT and SNEGSKA (reference sequence). Losses at the gene ends were 8 bases for V and 8 bases for J; bases not matched to a gene: 15. The CDR3 is 15 residues long. The CDR3 sequence: CSTYPSGGLGDEQFF. In DNA form, the CDR3 reads TGCAGTACGTACCCTAGCGGGGGTCTTGGGGATGAGCAGTTCTTC.

The rearrangement links TRBV4-1 to TRBJ2-3, with D uncertain. CDR1 is MGHRA and CDR2 is YSYEKL in the germline V gene. The ends were cut back, 8 bases at V and 10 bases at J, with 19 bases in the middle. This CDR3 spans 13 amino acids. The CDR3 protein is CASAEFLSRAQYF. The DNA for the CDR3 is TGCGCCAGCGCGGAGTTCCTAAGCCGGGCGCAGTATTTT.

The chain carries TRBV4-1 and TRBJ2-7, with a tentative D call TRBD1 (6 bases). Trimming cost V 3 bases and J 1 base, with 10 bases left between them. The length of the CDR3 is 14 residues. CDR1 is MGHRA and CDR2 is YSYEKL in the germline V gene. The CDR3 region has the DNA TGCGCCAGCAGCCATGGCAGGGGATCCTACGAGCAGTACTTC. Amino acid sequence: CASSHGRGSYEQYF.

This clonotype was detected ten times or more. This chain links TRBV10-3 with TRBJ1-1; D might be TRBD1 (5 bases). The germline V gene has CDR1 ENHRY and CDR2 SYGVKD. CDR3 length: 11 amino acids. V shed 6 bases and J shed 6 bases, with 8 bases lying between them. This chain's CDR3 is CAIRQGPEAFF. For the CDR3, the DNA is TGTGCCATCAGGCAGGGTCCTGAAGCTTTCTTT.

This clonotype occurred a few times. The chain employs TRBV7-2 and TRBJ1-5; D unclear. This CDR3 has 15 residues. V was trimmed by 1 base and J by 7 bases, leaving 14 bases between them. Germline V lookup: CDR1 SGHTA, CDR2 FQGNSA. The CDR3 DNA is TGTGCCAGCAGCTTAGTTTCGTGGACGGCCCAGCCCCAGCATTTT. It is translated as CASSLVSWTAQPQHF.

This clonotype has a handful of counts. The chain combines TRBV18 with TRBJ1-2; no reliable D call. The V end lost 3 bases, the J end lost 3 bases, and 14 bases lay between the germline ends. The CDR3 sequence is 15 residues long. Per germline, CDR1 KGHSH and CDR2 LQKENI. The chain's CDR3 is CASSPGPADYYGYTF. The CDR3 coding sequence is TGTGCCAGCTCACCGGGCCCGGCGGATTACTATGGCTACACCTTC.

The rearrangement uses TRBV7-6 and TRBJ2-3; tentatively, D is TRBD1 (6 bases). V lost 1 base to trimming and J lost 0 bases, with 17 bases between them. Germline CDR1 and CDR2: SGHVS and FNYEAQ. The length of the CDR3 is 18 residues. CDR3 DNA: TGTGCCAGCAGCTTAGTGGGGGCCGGGAAGGAGAGCACAGATACGCAGTATTTT. The encoded protein is CASSLVGAGKESTDTQYF.

This clonotype has a handful of counts. The chain is built from TRBV7-2 and TRBJ1-2; 7 bases fit TRBD1. This CDR3 has 14 amino acids. After removal of 5 bases from V and 0 bases from J, the junction contained 3 bases not matched to a gene. Germline CDR1 SGHTA, CDR2 FQGNSA. The CDR3 loop reads CASSTQGANYGYTF. Here the CDR3 DNA reads TGTGCCAGCAGCACTCAGGGGGCTAACTATGGCTACACCTTC.

This clonotype was picked up a small number of times. The V and J genes are TRBV10-3 and TRBJ1-2; possible D gene TRBD1, 6 bases. CDR1 and CDR2 (germline): ENHRY, SYGVKD. The CDR3 loop spans 13 amino acids. V was clipped by 9 bases and J by 3 bases, with 14 bases between them. CDR3 sequence reads: CAITDRRDYGYTF. The CDR3 DNA follows: TGTGCCATTACCGACAGGCGGGACTATGGCTACACCTTC.

This clonotype has a handful of counts. This chain uses TRBV10-3 with TRBJ2-2, with 9 positions matching TRBD1. Germline assignment: CDR1 ENHRY and CDR2 SYGVKD. The CDR3 spans 15 residues. J was trimmed by 4 bases and V by 6 bases; bases with no gene match: 6. The CDR3 DNA follows: TGTGCCATCAGACCGGGACAGGGCGTCACCGGGGAGCTGTTTTTT. Its protein product is CAIRPGQGVTGELFF.